What follows are 10 T cell receptor beta chains derived from one specimen sequenced in a study of T cell responses to AZD1222 COVID-19 vaccine. TCRdb keeps only in-frame clones here, not all; method: immunoSEQ multiplex PCR. The sample records some 100,000 clones, about 89% being singletons. This material consisted of peripheral blood, taken on day 0 of AZD1222 vaccination. Receptors originate from an adult in good health.

V gene TRBV7-9 combines with J gene TRBJ1-1, with D possibly TRBD1 on 5 matching bases. This CDR3 is 14 amino acids long. The V gene lost 5 bases and the J gene lost 4 bases, with 14 bases spanning the gap. The germline CDR1 and CDR2 sequences are SEHNR and FQNEAQ (reference sequence). The CDR3 DNA reads TGTGCCAGCAGCCCGCAGGGTTGGAGCACTGAAGCTTTCTTT. It yields the protein CASSPQGWSTEAFF.

J is TRBJ1-1 and V is TRBV27; D unresolved. CDR1 MNHEY and CDR2 SMNVEV come from the germline V gene (reference sequence). This CDR3 region has 15 residues. The V and J ends lost 1 base and 3 bases respectively, with 12 bases between them. CDR3 coding DNA: TGTGCCAGCAGTTTATTGGGTATCGGAGACACTGAAGCTTTCTTT. It translates to CASSLLGIGDTEAFF.

The chain employs TRBV2 and TRBJ1-1, with D perhaps matching TRBD1 (6 bases). The CDR3 contains 13 residues. V lost 6 bases and J lost 4, with 12 bases in between. Germline values: CDR1 SNHLY, CDR2 FYNNEI. CDR3 sequence reads: CASSYRDFTEAFF. For the CDR3, the DNA is TGTGCCAGCAGCTACAGGGATTTCACTGAAGCTTTCTTT.

This clone occurred once. The chain couples TRBV11-3 to TRBJ2-7, with D tentatively TRBD1 (6 bases). This CDR3 is built from 14 residues. Germline CDR1 reads SGHNT; CDR2 reads YENEEA. Trimming stripped 2 bases from V and 6 bases from J, with 14 bases between. DNA for the CDR3: TGTGCCAGCAGCTTAATCGAAAGGGGGTTCGAGCAGTACTTC. Protein: CASSLIERGFEQYF.

The count of this clone is one. The J gene is TRBJ1-1, the V gene TRBV6-1; TRBD1 might be the D (5 bases). Trimming pared 5 bases from V and 4 bases from J, leaving 17 bases between. CDR3 length: 15 residues. Germline lookup yields CDR1 MNHNS and CDR2 SASEGT. The CDR3 DNA is TGTGCCAGCAGTCCAATCGGACCGGGGGGCACTGAAGCTTTCTTT. It specifies CASSPIGPGGTEAFF.

The rearrangement links TRBV7-6 to TRBJ2-5; 10 bases fit TRBD2. From germline, CDR1 is SGHVS and CDR2 FNYEAQ. Trimming removed 2 bases from V and 7 bases from J; junction bases left unmatched: 7. The CDR3 extends over 15 amino acids. As DNA, the CDR3 is TGTGCCAGCAGCTTAATTAGCGGGGGGCATGGGACCCAGTACTTC. The encoded protein is CASSLISGGHGTQYF.

This chain connects TRBV30 to TRBJ2-1; 8 bases are a match to TRBD1. CDR3 size: 13 residues. Per the germline V gene, CDR1 is GTSNPN and CDR2 is SVGIG (reference sequence). V dropped 5 bases and J dropped 4; count of bases not matched to a gene: 4. CDR3 protein: CAWAGQVYNEQFF. The CDR3 DNA follows: TGTGCCTGGGCGGGACAGGTTTACAATGAGCAGTTCTTC.

The rearrangement links TRBV11-3 to TRBJ2-7; 8 bases are shared with TRBD1. V was clipped by 5 bases and J by 1 base; unmatched bases: 19. CDR3 length equals 19 residues. The germline CDR1 and CDR2 sequences are SGHNT and YENEEA. CDR3: CASSPGWGDRGLSSYEQYF. CDR3 coding DNA: TGTGCCAGCAGCCCCGGTTGGGGAGACAGGGGACTTTCTTCCTACGAGCAGTACTTC.

The V gene is TRBV10-2, the J gene TRBJ1-1; 7 bases map to TRBD1. This CDR3 has 14 residues. Germline V gives CDR1 WSHSY, CDR2 SAAADI. Trimming removed 7 bases from V and 1 base from J; junction bases left unmatched: 6. The CDR3 protein is CASNIDRENTEAFF. The CDR3 coding sequence is TGCGCCAGCAATATCGACAGGGAGAACACTGAAGCTTTCTTT.

The rearrangement uses TRBV7-3 and TRBJ1-6; D is uncertain. The V end was cut by 4 bases, the J end by 4 bases, with 8 bases between. The germline V gene encodes CDR1 SGHTA and CDR2 FQGTGA. CDR3 size: 14 residues. The CDR3 DNA reads as TGTGCCAGCAGCTCGGAAGGTTATAATTCACCCCTCCACTTT. Protein product: CASSSEGYNSPLHF.